There are a few counts of the clone carrying this T cell receptor (beta chain). These data originate in a study of blood T cells in healthy people across ages. The second PCR ran 7 to 11 cycles with a sample-barcoded 5' primer and J-beta primers. TCRdb reprocessed the 5' RACE reads with MiXCR, giving one entry per CDR3 protein. The sample records 1.6 million or so distinct CDR3 sequences, around 35% being singletons. The CDR3 loop spans 13 amino acids. The J segment lost 3 bases and the V segment lost 7 bases, leaving 8 bases of the junction unmatched. Per the germline V gene, CDR1 is DFQATT and CDR2 is SNEGSKA (reference sequence).

The chain uses TRBV20-1 and TRBJ2-7, with 8 bases lining up with TRBD1. Sequenced material: blood. The sequence derives from a young woman in good health. This CDR3 is CSVPRQGIYEQYF. The CDR3 DNA is TGCAGTGTTCCGAGACAGGGGATCTACGAGCAGTACTTC.